Sequencing of this T cell receptor beta chain was carried out in a study of spatial heterogeneity in lung cancer. General observations from the study: In tumor T cells, estimated coverage reached roughly 7% for alpha chains and approximately 13% for beta chains. Within tumors, counts of expanded alpha and beta TCRs tracked tumor mutation counts.

Time point indicated: sample taken at primary tumor resection. Donation came from approximately 69 patients with untreated early-stage non-small cell lung cancer. Trimming shortened V by 2 bases and J by 4 bases, and 11 bases separated the two germline ends. CDR1 MNHNS and CDR2 SASEGT come from the germline V gene. The CDR3 has 14 amino acids. One entry per CDR3 protein results from TCRdb running MiXCR on the 5' RACE reads. In the table there are 5,200 or so distinct CDR3 sequences, approximately 12% of which are singletons. Notes on this clonotype: Antigen: not known.

The source of this sequence is a male donor with early-stage non-small cell lung cancer. This chain joins TRBV6-1 and TRBJ1-1, with D perhaps matching TRBD1 (6 bases). The sample in question was lung tumor tissue, obtained at surgery. DNA for the CDR3: TGTGCCAGCAGTGAACAGCAGGGGTCCACTGAAGCTTTCTTT. Residues: CASSEQQGSTEAFF.